These 31 T cell receptor beta chains share one sample of origin, sequenced in a study of T cell repertoires in cytomegalovirus infection. No cognate antigen is known for these TCRs. TCRdb redid the calling of the reads with MiXCR, one entry per CDR3 protein. The sample contains 450,000 to 550,000 distinct CDR3 sequences, 42% of which appear only once. Sequences were derived from cultured PBMCs, sampled from culture after CMV antigen stimulation. The receptors stem from a human donor in good health (CMV status not recorded). Some clones in this sample may be carry-over from other donors' samples.

J is TRBJ2-4 and V is TRBV3-1; D possibly corresponds to TRBD1 (6 bases). Germline V gene lookup returns CDR1 LGHDT and CDR2 YNNKEL (reference sequence). The CDR3 contains 15 residues. V was trimmed by 2 bases and J by 6 bases, leaving 14 bases between them. The CDR3 coding sequence is TGTGCCAGCAGCCAACTCCATTTCAGGGGAAACATTCAGTACTTC. This gives the protein CASSQLHFRGNIQYF. Variable domain in full (rest from reference TRBV3-1 and TRBJ2-4): DTAVSQTPKYLVTQMGNDKSIKCEQNLGHDTMYWYKQDSKKFLKIMFSYNNKELIINETVPNRFSPKSPDKAHLNLHINSLELGDSAVYFCASSQLHFRGNIQYFGAGTRLSVL.

This clonotype appeared once. The chain couples TRBV2 to TRBJ2-7, with no clear D. The CDR3 extends over 11 amino acids. V lost 10 bases to trimming and J lost 1 base, with 8 bases between them. Germline V CDR1 and CDR2: SNHLY, FYNNEI. The CDR3: CAIRSSYEQYF. The CDR3 nucleotides are TGTGCCATCCGTTCGTCCTACGAGCAGTACTTC.

The J gene is TRBJ1-2, the V gene TRBV5-1; D is perhaps TRBD1 (6 bases). The CDR3 length is 14 residues. The V end lost 4 bases, the J end lost 2 bases, and 12 bases lay between the germline ends. CDR1 and CDR2 (germline): SGHRS, YFSETQ. CDR3 nucleotides: TGCGCCAGCAGCATTGGGACACTAAACTATGGCTACACCTTC. Protein: CASSIGTLNYGYTF.

The chain recombines TRBV9 with TRBJ1-3, with no clear D. CDR3 size: 14 residues. V lost 0 bases and J lost 4, with 8 bases in between. Germline assignment: CDR1 SGDLS and CDR2 YYNGEE. The CDR3 sequence: CASSVEEAGNTIYF. The CDR3 coding sequence is TGTGCCAGCAGCGTAGAAGAAGCGGGAAACACCATATATTTT. The whole variable domain, remainder taken from reference TRBV9 and TRBJ1-3, is DSGVTQTPKHLITATGQRVTLRCSPRSGDLSVYWYQQSLDQGLQFLIQYYNGEERAKGNILERFSAQQFPDLHSELNLSSLELGDSALYFCASSVEEAGNTIYFGEGSWLTVV.

The V gene is TRBV7-2, the J gene TRBJ2-1; 8 nucleotides line up with TRBD2. This CDR3 is built from 15 residues. The V gene's germline CDR1 is SGHTA and CDR2 FQGNSA. V gave up 1 base and J gave up 4 bases; unmatched junction bases: 3. The CDR3 loop is CASSLGRGDYNEQFF. The DNA for the CDR3 is TGTGCCAGCAGCTTAGGGCGGGGGGATTACAATGAGCAGTTCTTC. The variable domain in full, completed from reference TRBV7-2 and TRBJ2-1, reads GAGVSQSPSNKVTEKGKDVELRCDPISGHTALYWYRQSLGQGLEFLIYFQGNSAPDKSGLPSDRFSAERTGGSVSTLTIQRTQQEDSAVYLCASSLGRGDYNEQFFGPGTRLTVL.

The chain employs TRBV7-2 and TRBJ2-1; D may be TRBD1 (6 bases). There are 15 residues in the CDR3. Germline-derived CDR1 and CDR2 are SGHTA and FQGNSA. The CDR3 loop is CANSLGGGSYNEQFF. The CDR3 bases are TGTGCGAACAGCCTTGGGGGCGGGTCCTACAATGAGCAGTTCTTC.

The genes are TRBV5-6 and TRBJ2-7, with D perhaps TRBD1 or TRBD2 (5 bases each). Trimming stripped 4 bases from V and 1 base from J, with 15 bases between. Germline CDR1 SGHDT, CDR2 YYEEEE. The length of the CDR3 is 15 residues. The CDR3 protein is CASSGQGALSYEQYF. CDR3 bases: TGTGCCAGCAGCGGTCAGGGAGCGCTGTCCTACGAGCAGTACTTC.

In DNA form, the CDR3 reads TGTGCCACCAGCATCGCGAAGGGACAAATCTACGAGCAGTACTTC. Translating gives CATSIAKGQIYEQYF. The chain has TRBV15 and TRBJ2-7; perhaps TRBD1 as D (6 bases). V dropped 4 bases and J dropped 3 bases, with 16 bases sitting between them. The germline V gene has CDR1 LNHNV and CDR2 YYDKDF (reference sequence). This CDR3 has 15 residues.

A few counts support this clonotype. This chain connects TRBV7-2 to TRBJ2-5; the match to TRBD1 covers 10 bases. Losses at the gene ends were 6 bases for V and 3 bases for J; bases not matched to a gene: 4. Germline CDR1 reads SGHTA; CDR2 reads FQGNSA. The CDR3 spans 14 residues. For the CDR3, the DNA is TGTGCCAGCAGTAGCGGGACAGGGGAAGAGACCCAGTACTTC. It translates to CASSSGTGEETQYF. Variable domain in full (rest from reference TRBV7-2 and TRBJ2-5): GAGVSQSPSNKVTEKGKDVELRCDPISGHTALYWYRQSLGQGLEFLIYFQGNSAPDKSGLPSDRFSAERTGGSVSTLTIQRTQQEDSAVYLCASSSGTGEETQYFGPGTRLLVL.

Written as DNA, the CDR3 is TGTGCCAGCAGCTGGGCTGACTGGGGGAACACTGAAGCTTTCTTT. Protein: CASSWADWGNTEAFF. The V and J genes are TRBV7-2 and TRBJ1-1; D call uncertain. V lost 4 bases to trimming and J lost 1 base, with 13 bases between them. The CDR3 consists of 15 residues. CDR1 SGHTA and CDR2 FQGNSA come from the germline V gene.

This clonotype was detected a few times. The chain joins TRBV27 to TRBJ1-5, with unresolved D. Trimming left V 10 bases short and J 6 bases short, with 16 bases between. Germline values: CDR1 MNHEY, CDR2 SMNVEV (reference sequence). The CDR3 contains 13 residues. CDR3 DNA sequence: TGTGCCACCAGCTTATCAATTGCTCAGCCCCAGCATTTT. Amino acid sequence: CATSLSIAQPQHF.

The J gene is TRBJ2-7, the V gene TRBV7-6; a possible D gene is TRBD1 (6 bases). CDR1 and CDR2 (germline): SGHVS, FNYEAQ. The CDR3 has 13 amino acids. Trimming left V 4 bases short and J 7 bases short, with 14 bases between. In DNA form, the CDR3 reads TGTGCCAGCAGCTATAGACAGGTTGGAGAGCAGTACTTC. Protein product: CASSYRQVGEQYF.

Only a few counts were recorded for this clonotype. The rearrangement links TRBV2 to TRBJ2-7; D is unresolved. The CDR3 has 13 amino acids. Trimming left V 2 bases short and J 0 bases short, with 5 bases between. CDR1 is SNHLY and CDR2 is FYNNEI in the germline V gene. CDR3 protein: CASSERSSYEQYF. Written as DNA, the CDR3 is TGTGCCAGCAGTGAACGGAGCTCCTACGAGCAGTACTTC.

This clonotype was counted only a few times. The chain is built from TRBV7-9 and TRBJ2-3; 9 bases align to TRBD1. This CDR3 spans 15 amino acids. V dropped 4 bases and J dropped 3; count of bases not matched to a gene: 5. Germline CDR1 SEHNR, CDR2 FQNEAQ (reference sequence). The CDR3 sequence: CASSSTGGATDTQYF. CDR3 bases: TGTGCCAGCAGCTCCACAGGGGGCGCAACAGATACGCAGTATTTT.

The chain employs TRBV4-3 and TRBJ1-2, with D perhaps TRBD1 (5 bases). V shed 2 bases and J shed 5 bases, with 9 bases lying between them. CDR1 is LGHNA and CDR2 is YSLEER in the germline V gene. The CDR3 runs 13 residues. Here the CDR3 DNA reads TGCGCCAGCAGCCAACAAAGGGGTTATGGCTACACCTTC. This encodes CASSQQRGYGYTF.

The J gene is TRBJ2-1, the V gene TRBV5-6; D gene ambiguous. V lost 1 base and J 2 bases, leaving 10 bases between the germline ends. The CDR3 totals 15 residues. Per the germline V gene, CDR1 is SGHDT and CDR2 is YYEEEE. CDR3 DNA: TGTGCCAGCAGCTTGTTGTGGAAACCCTACAATGAGCAGTTCTTC. It translates to CASSLLWKPYNEQFF.

The rearrangement links TRBV20-1 to TRBJ2-7; perhaps TRBD2 as D (5 bases). This CDR3 region has 14 residues. The germline V and J ends were trimmed by 3 bases and 0 bases, with 12 bases remaining between them. Germline V gives CDR1 DFQATT, CDR2 SNEGSKA (reference sequence). This CDR3 reads CSASPRAISYEQYF. The CDR3 region has the DNA TGCAGTGCTAGTCCGAGGGCGATCTCCTACGAGCAGTACTTC.

This clonotype was observed a few times. V usage is TRBV7-9 and J usage is TRBJ2-1, with 10 bases aligning to TRBD2. J was trimmed by 3 bases and V by 3 bases; bases with no gene match: 8. Germline V lookup: CDR1 SEHNR, CDR2 FQNEAQ (reference sequence). The CDR3 consists of 17 residues. CDR3 amino acids: CASSFTPSGGRYNEQFF. CDR3 bases: TGTGCCAGCAGCTTTACTCCTAGCGGGGGACGCTACAATGAGCAGTTCTTC.

The chain carries TRBV6-2 or TRBV6-3 and TRBJ2-1; 8 positions match TRBD2. After removal of 7 bases from V and 7 bases from J, the junction contained 12 bases not matched to a gene. Per the germline V gene, CDR1 is MNHEY and CDR2 is SVGEGT. The CDR3 totals 15 residues. The CDR3 is CASNTSVQRGNEQFF. CDR3 nucleotides: TGTGCCAGCAACACGAGTGTACAGCGGGGGAATGAGCAGTTCTTC.

The CDR3 sequence is CATNDGLNSPLHF. Written as DNA, the CDR3 is TGTGCCACCAATGATGGCCTGAATTCACCCCTCCACTTT. The chain carries TRBV27 and TRBJ1-6; D is undetermined. The CDR3 extends over 13 amino acids. Looked up from germline, CDR1 is MNHEY and CDR2 is SMNVEV (reference sequence). V was clipped by 10 bases and J by 7 bases, with 14 bases between them.

This chain connects TRBV5-6 to TRBJ2-2; D gene unclear. Trimming stripped 6 bases from V and 0 bases from J, with 9 bases between. Germline V gene data show CDR1 as SGHDT and CDR2 as YYEEEE. The CDR3 runs to 14 residues. The CDR3 is CASKRAPNTGELFF. CDR3 bases: TGTGCCAGCAAACGGGCCCCGAACACCGGGGAGCTGTTTTTT.

The chain uses TRBV12-3 or TRBV12-4 and TRBJ1-5; 7 nucleotides align to TRBD1. The CDR3 is 19 residues long. With 5 bases clipped from V and 0 bases from J, the junction kept 16 bases outside the gene matches. The CDR3 bases are TGTGCCAGCAGTCCTAGACAGGGAAGGGGTTTATATAGCAATCAGCCCCAGCATTTT. Its protein product is CASSPRQGRGLYSNQPQHF.

The chain has TRBV19 and TRBJ1-5; the D is unclear. The germline V and J ends were trimmed by 1 base and 0 bases, with 7 bases remaining between them. Looked up from germline, CDR1 is LNHDA and CDR2 is SQIVND (reference sequence). There are 15 residues in the CDR3. In DNA, the CDR3 is TGTGCCAGTAGTATAGGGGCCGATAGCAATCAGCCCCAGCATTTT. It yields the protein CASSIGADSNQPQHF.

The table lists this clonotype with many counts. The chain employs TRBV7-2 and TRBJ1-1; tentative D call: TRBD1 (6 bases). Trimming shortened V by 2 bases and J by 5 bases, and 9 bases separated the two germline ends. Germline CDR1 and CDR2: SGHTA and FQGNSA. The CDR3 has 13 residues. The CDR3 reads CASSLTGRTEAFF. The CDR3 bases are TGTGCCAGCAGCTTAACAGGGAGGACTGAAGCTTTCTTT. The whole variable domain, remainder taken from reference TRBV7-2 and TRBJ1-1, is GAGVSQSPSNKVTEKGKDVELRCDPISGHTALYWYRQSLGQGLEFLIYFQGNSAPDKSGLPSDRFSAERTGGSVSTLTIQRTQQEDSAVYLCASSLTGRTEAFFGQGTRLTVV.

The CDR3 sequence is CASSLQRGLAGIGTGELFF. In DNA, the CDR3 is TGTGCCAGCAGCTTGCAGCGGGGCCTAGCGGGAATCGGGACCGGGGAGCTGTTTTTT. V and J are TRBV5-6 and TRBJ2-2, with 9 bases aligning to TRBD2. Germline loops: CDR1 SGHDT, CDR2 YYEEEE. The CDR3 sequence is 19 residues long. J lost 5 bases, V lost 1 base, and 15 bases had no gene match.

This clonotype has only a few counts. The chain is built from TRBV7-8 and TRBJ2-1, with D possibly being TRBD2 (5 bases). Trimming removed 1 base at V and 8 bases at J, with 15 bases between. The CDR3 is 15 amino acids. Germline-derived CDR1 and CDR2 are SGHVS and FQNEAQ. The CDR3 bases are TGTGCCAGCAGCTTAGTAAGGCTGGCAGCGGATGAGCAGTTCTTC. Protein product: CASSLVRLAADEQFF.

This chain joins TRBV29-1 and TRBJ2-1, with D possibly called TRBD1 or TRBD2 (5 bases each). V dropped 3 bases and J dropped 0 bases, with 12 bases sitting between them. Germline CDR1 SQVTM, CDR2 ANQGSEA. The CDR3 totals 15 residues. The CDR3 nucleotides read TGCAGCGTTGAGGGGGTACAGAGCTCCTACAATGAGCAGTTCTTC. Its translation is CSVEGVQSSYNEQFF.

This clonotype came up a few times. The chain uses TRBV7-8 and TRBJ2-1; no clear D. Trimming removed 5 bases at V and 2 bases at J, with 13 bases between. From germline, CDR1 is SGHVS and CDR2 FQNEAQ. The CDR3 length is 15 residues. CDR3 nucleotide sequence: TGTGCCAGCAGCCCGACCCGGGCCCCCTACAATGAGCAGTTCTTC. It yields the protein CASSPTRAPYNEQFF.

The chain links TRBV11-2 to TRBJ2-1; D not resolved. V lost 6 bases and J 6 bases, leaving 12 bases between the germline ends. The CDR3 is 13 residues long. Germline lookup yields CDR1 SGHAT and CDR2 FQNNGV. CDR3 region: CASRSIKGNEQFF. DNA for the CDR3: TGTGCCAGCAGGTCCATCAAGGGCAATGAGCAGTTCTTC.

The chain joins TRBV2 to TRBJ2-3; 9 bases are a match to TRBD1. Germline trimming cut 5 bases from V and 1 base from J; bases unmatched to any gene: 4. This CDR3 comprises 15 residues. Looked up from germline, CDR1 is SNHLY and CDR2 is FYNNEI. The CDR3 loop reads CASSKRTGGTDTQYF. The CDR3 DNA reads as TGTGCCAGCAGTAAGCGGACAGGGGGCACAGATACGCAGTATTTT.

Details on this clonotype: Because it lacks the conserved phenylalanine or tryptophan at the end, this CDR3 is likely a read error. The chain uses TRBV11-2 and TRBJ2-5, with 9 bases aligning to TRBD1. The germline gives CDR1 SGHAT, CDR2 FQNNGV. This CDR3 is built from 14 residues. The DNA of the CDR3 is TGTGCCAGCGGCTTGGGACAGGGATTTGAGACCCAGTACTTA. This encodes CASGLGQGFETQYL.